Listed here are 20 T cell receptor beta chains from one sample, sequenced in a study of shared T cell receptors in the human thymus. Sequenced by immunoSEQ multiplex PCR; TCRdb stores in-frame clones only, minus some. The sample records approximately 580,000 clones, around three quarters being singletons. The same sample was also studied in work on human thymus T cells.

Sample: thymocytes. Receptor source: a boy in the first two years of life with a congenital heart defect.

This chain joins TRBV7-2 and TRBJ2-7; D unclear. Germline V gene data show CDR1 as SGHTA and CDR2 as FQGNSA. The CDR3 is 15 amino acids. V lost 0 bases, J lost 4 bases, and 13 bases lay in between. The CDR3 is CASSLASSLPYEQYF. The CDR3 coding sequence is TGTGCCAGCAGCTTAGCGAGTTCCCTCCCGTACGAGCAGTACTTC. Full variable domain (outside the CDR3, taken from reference TRBV7-2 and TRBJ2-7): GAGVSQSPSNKVTEKGKDVELRCDPISGHTALYWYRQSLGQGLEFLIYFQGNSAPDKSGLPSDRFSAERTGGSVSTLTIQRTQQEDSAVYLCASSLASSLPYEQYFGPGTRLTVT.

Of note for this clone: A read error may produce the germline difference seen at one junction end. The sample contains more than one DNA sequence encoding this CDR3. The chain carries TRBV30 and TRBJ2-1; 10 nucleotides line up with TRBD2. Germline V gene sequence: CDR1 GTSNPN, CDR2 SVGIG (reference sequence). The CDR3 has 14 amino acids. The CDR3 loop reads CASSFTSGIGEQFF. The DNA of the CDR3 is TGCGCCTCTTCCTTTACTAGCGGGATAGGTGAGCAGTTCTTC.

The chain is built from TRBV4-3 and TRBJ2-5; 11 positions match TRBD2. Looked up from germline, CDR1 is LGHNA and CDR2 is YSLEER. After removal of 4 bases from V and 6 bases from J, the junction contained 10 bases not matched to a gene. The CDR3 runs to 16 residues. The DNA of the CDR3 is TGCGCCAGCAGCCCCTTAGCGGGAGGGCCTTTGCAGACCCAGTACTTC. Translating it yields CASSPLAGGPLQTQYF.

This clone was detected a few times. The J gene is TRBJ2-5, the V gene TRBV4-2; 10 bases fit TRBD2. J gave up 3 bases and V 3 bases, and 1 base lay outside the gene matches. Germline V gives CDR1 LGHNA, CDR2 YNFKEQ. The CDR3 spans 14 residues. The CDR3 region is CASSQGLAKETQYF. The CDR3 bases are TGTGCCAGCAGCCAGGGACTAGCGAAAGAGACCCAGTACTTC.

The chain uses TRBV19 and TRBJ1-3; D unclear. Germline values: CDR1 LNHDA, CDR2 SQIVND (reference sequence). V was trimmed by 5 bases and J by 4 bases, leaving 6 bases between them. This CDR3 comprises 12 residues. CDR3 coding DNA: TGTGCCAGTAGTCTACAGGGAAACACCATATATTTT. Translation: CASSLQGNTIYF.

V usage is TRBV6-4 and J usage is TRBJ1-2; 8 bases are a match to TRBD1. Trimming cost V 0 bases and J 6 bases; bases outside gene matches: 6. The CDR3 has 15 residues. Germline CDR1 MRHNA, CDR2 SNTAGT. In DNA, the CDR3 is TGTGCCAGCAGTGACTCCGCAGGGGGCAGGGATGGCTACACCTTC. Translating it yields CASSDSAGGRDGYTF.

The rearrangement links TRBV18 to TRBJ2-5; 8 bases match TRBD2. CDR3 length equals 18 residues. Germline V gene sequence: CDR1 KGHSH, CDR2 LQKENI. V lost 3 bases to trimming and J lost 5 bases; unmatched junction nucleotides: 17. CDR3 DNA sequence: TGTGCCAGCTCACCTCGTTGGGCGGGAGGACGAACCGGGGAGACCCAGTACTTC. Translation: CASSPRWAGGRTGETQYF.

V is TRBV11-3 and J is TRBJ2-3; weak D call: TRBD1 (5 bases). This CDR3 is 15 amino acids long. In germline, CDR1 is SGHNT, CDR2 YENEEA. Trimming left V 1 base short and J 3 bases short, with 11 bases between. This chain's CDR3 is CASSLGRDGTDTQYF. CDR3 nucleotides: TGTGCCAGCAGCTTAGGCAGGGATGGGACAGATACGCAGTATTTT.

There are a few counts of this clone. CDR3 sequence: CASSSLGQGAEQYF. CDR3 DNA: TGCGCCAGCAGCTCCCTGGGACAGGGGGCCGAGCAGTACTTC. The chain links TRBV5-1 to TRBJ2-7; 12 positions match TRBD1. Germline CDR1 reads SGHRS; CDR2 reads YFSETQ. The junction had 4 bases not matched to a gene; V was cut back by 3 bases and J by 6 bases. CDR3 length: 14 residues.

The V and J genes are TRBV27 and TRBJ2-7, with 10 bases fitting TRBD1. Germline CDR1 is MNHEY and CDR2 is SMNVEV (reference sequence). V trimming: 0 bases; J trimming: 0 bases; junction bases outside the gene matches: 5. The CDR3 has 17 residues. CDR3 region: CASSLSTGGLHSYEQYF. Here the CDR3 DNA reads TGTGCCAGCAGTTTATCGACAGGGGGCCTCCACTCCTACGAGCAGTACTTC.

The table lists this clone with a count of one. The chain joins TRBV7-2 to TRBJ2-3; unclear D gene. CDR3 length: 13 residues. Germline V gene data show CDR1 as SGHTA and CDR2 as FQGNSA. Trimming stripped 5 bases from V and 1 base from J, with 7 bases between. This CDR3 is CASSARGTDTQYF. The CDR3 coding sequence is TGTGCCAGCAGCGCCCGGGGCACAGATACGCAGTATTTT.

V and J are TRBV13 and TRBJ1-1, with 7 bases matching TRBD1. This CDR3 is 19 amino acids long. Germline CDR1 reads PRHDT; CDR2 reads FYEKMQ (reference sequence). The trim removed 1 base at V and 2 bases at J, leaving 16 bases unmatched. The CDR3 coding sequence is TGTGCCAGCAGCTTAGCATTCCCCATGAGGGGGCCCAACAACACTGAAGCTTTCTTT. This sequence encodes CASSLAFPMRGPNNTEAFF.

The chain uses TRBV10-1 and TRBJ2-3, with D possibly matching TRBD2 (6 bases). The CDR3 length is 14 residues. Germline assignment: CDR1 WNHNN and CDR2 SYGVQD (reference sequence). V was cut by 4 bases and J by 3 bases, with 11 bases left in between. The CDR3 loop is CASSVGSGTDTQYF. DNA of the CDR3: TGCGCCAGCAGTGTCGGGAGTGGGACAGATACGCAGTATTTT.

The genes are TRBV5-3 and TRBJ1-2; TRBD1 matches at 7 bases. TRBV5-3 is an ORF; its function is uncertain. V gave up 4 bases and J gave up 4 bases; unmatched junction bases: 10. This CDR3 comprises 15 residues. This chain's CDR3 is CARSNWTGWGYGYTF. The CDR3, as DNA: TGTGCCAGAAGCAACTGGACAGGATGGGGCTATGGCTACACCTTC.

This clone was counted only a few times. The chain is built from TRBV4-1 and TRBJ2-2, with TRBD2 as a possible D gene (6 bases). V shed 8 bases and J shed 8 bases, with 9 bases lying between them. Germline V lookup: CDR1 MGHRA, CDR2 YSYEKL. The length of the CDR3 is 11 residues. CDR3 coding DNA: TGCGCCAGCGGGAGGATGGGGGAGCTGTTTTTT. Its translation is CASGRMGELFF.

This clone occurred once. The CDR3 reads CASSLREGDYEQYF. CDR3 in DNA: TGTGCCAGCAGCTTAAGGGAGGGAGACTACGAGCAGTACTTC. The chain combines TRBV7-2 with TRBJ2-7; 7 bases are a match to TRBD2. The germline V gene encodes CDR1 SGHTA and CDR2 FQGNSA. Losses at the gene ends were 2 bases for V and 3 bases for J; bases not matched to a gene: 4. The CDR3 is made up of 14 amino acids.

This chain joins TRBV5-1 and TRBJ1-4; possible D gene TRBD1, 5 bases. This CDR3 has 14 amino acids. Per the germline V gene, CDR1 is SGHRS and CDR2 is YFSETQ. V lost 0 bases and J 8 bases, leaving 11 bases between the germline ends. Written as DNA, the CDR3 is TGCGCCAGCAGCTTGGACAGGCCGAAGGAAAAACTGTTTTTT. Amino acid sequence: CASSLDRPKEKLFF.

V is TRBV25-1 and J is TRBJ2-1, with TRBD2 matching over 10 bases. The V gene end was trimmed by 0 bases and the J gene end by 7 bases; junction bases not matched to a gene: 3. CDR1 is MGHDK and CDR2 is SYGVNS in the germline V gene. The CDR3 spans 15 residues. As DNA, the CDR3 is TGTGCCAGCAGTGAATACTGGACTAGCGGTAATGAGCAGTTCTTC. It specifies CASSEYWTSGNEQFF.

The J gene is TRBJ2-1, the V gene TRBV29-1, with D possibly matching TRBD1 (5 bases). The CDR3 covers 14 residues. Germline-derived CDR1 and CDR2 are SQVTM and ANQGSEA. The V end was cut by 7 bases, the J end by 3 bases, with 16 bases between. CDR3 bases: TGCAGCGCAGAGGTCAGGGCCTACTACAATGAGCAGTTCTTC. Its translation: CSAEVRAYYNEQFF.

The genes are TRBV4-1 and TRBJ1-3; tentative D call: TRBD1 (5 bases). Germline values: CDR1 MGHRA, CDR2 YSYEKL. Trimming left V 1 base short and J 2 bases short, with 9 bases between. CDR3 length: 15 amino acids. The CDR3, as DNA: TGCGCCAGCAGCCAAGTAGACAGAACTGGAAACACCATATATTTT. Protein sequence: CASSQVDRTGNTIYF.